This TCR beta chain emerged from a study of cytomegalovirus exposure and HLA in healthy donors. Comment on this clone: Its target is not known.

Primers included in the PCR were 60 Vbeta and 13 Jbeta primers. Produced via immunoSEQ multiplex PCR; TCRdb's table is partial and in-frame only. The sample lists 200,000 to 300,000 clones; about 81% were seen once. Study results and caveats: Most CMV-associated TCR beta chains appeared HLA-restricted in a later analysis. Later on, a genetic analysis was performed. It linked a missense variant in DCLRE1C with V- and J-gene trimming of TCR beta.

CDR1 and CDR2 (germline): SGDLS, YYNGEE. The CDR3 has 15 residues. Trimming took 3 bases from V and 2 from J; bases not matched to a gene: 7. The chain carries TRBV9 and TRBJ2-7; TRBD1 matches 8 bases. Sequencing was carried out using PBMCs. The source of this sequence is a woman aged 55 to 70 in good health and CMV-seropositive. CDR3 protein: CASSAGQAITYEQYF. The DNA of the CDR3 is TGTGCCAGCAGCGCGGGACAGGCGATTACCTACGAGCAGTACTTC.